One sample yielded the 21 T cell receptor beta chains listed below, sequenced in a study of blood T cell repertoires in COVID-19. Using immunoSEQ multiplex PCR, the repertoire was profiled, and TCRdb retains in-frame clones only, with some absent. The repertoire holds over 200,000 clones, 85% to 90% seen once, with roughly 10% in the top ten. Sequenced input: peripheral blood. The receptors originated from a man aged 50 to 59 with COVID-19, enrolled during active disease.

The chain carries TRBV5-6 and TRBJ2-6; D uncertain. This CDR3 has 13 residues. CDR1 and CDR2 (germline): SGHDT, YYEEEE. V shed 1 base and J shed 3 bases, with 2 bases lying between them. The CDR3 DNA is TGTGCCAGCAGCTTGCGTGGGGCCAACGTCCTGACTTTC. It encodes CASSLRGANVLTF. Looking up the rest from reference TRBV5-6 and TRBJ2-6 gives the full variable domain: DAGVTQSPTHLIKTRGQQVTLRCSPKSGHDTVSWYQQALGQGPQFIFQYYEEEERQRGNFPDRFSGHQFPNYSSELNVNALLLGDSALYLCASSLRGANVLTFGAGSRLTVL.

CDR3 protein: CASSARQGVSYEQYF. The CDR3 nucleotides are TGTGCCAGCAGCGCCAGACAGGGGGTCTCCTACGAGCAGTACTTC. The rearrangement uses TRBV7-2 and TRBJ2-7, with 9 bases that match TRBD1. Germline loops: CDR1 SGHTA, CDR2 FQGNSA. The CDR3 length is 15 residues. V lost 5 bases to trimming and J lost 0 bases; unmatched junction nucleotides: 5. The full variable domain, with the rest looked up from reference TRBV7-2 and TRBJ2-7, is GAGVSQSPSNKVTEKGKDVELRCDPISGHTALYWYRQSLGQGLEFLIYFQGNSAPDKSGLPSDRFSAERTGGSVSTLTIQRTQQEDSAVYLCASSARQGVSYEQYFGPGTRLTVT.

The chain couples TRBV7-9 to TRBJ2-7, with 9 bases that match TRBD1. There are 14 residues in the CDR3. Germline V gives CDR1 SEHNR, CDR2 FQNEAQ (reference sequence). V lost 0 bases to trimming and J lost 6 bases; unmatched junction nucleotides: 3. CDR3 DNA sequence: TGTGCCAGCAGCTTAGCGGGACAGGGTGGCGAGCAGTACTTC. This sequence encodes CASSLAGQGGEQYF. The full variable domain, its missing parts supplied by reference TRBV7-9 and TRBJ2-7, is DTGVSQNPRHKITKRGQNVTFRCDPISEHNRLYWYRQTLGQGPEFLTYFQNEAQLEKSRLLSDRFSAERPKGSFSTLEIQRTEQGDSAMYLCASSLAGQGGEQYFGPGTRLTVT.

This sequence joins TRBV19 and TRBJ2-3, with 7 bases fitting TRBD2. This CDR3 has 14 amino acids. Germline V CDR1 and CDR2: LNHDA, SQIVND (reference sequence). V gave up 6 bases and J gave up 3 bases; unmatched junction bases: 6. The CDR3 is CASSTSVATDTQYF. The CDR3 DNA reads TGTGCCAGTAGCACTAGCGTGGCTACAGATACGCAGTATTTT.

The rearrangement joins TRBV12-3 or TRBV12-4 to TRBJ2-1, with 11 bases identical to TRBD2. CDR3 length: 12 residues. The V gene end was trimmed by 7 bases and the J gene end by 12 bases; junction bases not matched to a gene: 5. CDR3 DNA sequence: TGTGCCAGCAAGGCTAGCGGGAGGCGGCAGTTCTTC. Translation gives CASKASGRRQFF.

This clone was observed once. The chain combines TRBV3-1 (or the pseudogene TRBV3-2) with TRBJ2-2, with D perhaps TRBD2 (5 bases). V gave up 1 base and J gave up 0 bases, with 9 bases separating them. Germline V gives CDR1 LGHDT, CDR2 YNNKEL (reference sequence). This CDR3 contains 16 residues. In DNA form, the CDR3 reads TGTGCCAGCAGCCAAGTTGCCGGGGCGAACACCGGGGAGCTGTTTTTT. Residues: CASSQVAGANTGELFF.

The chain uses TRBV6-5 and TRBJ1-5; D ambiguous. The CDR3 is made up of 13 amino acids. The V gene lost 6 bases and the J gene lost 1 base, with 7 bases spanning the gap. The germline gives CDR1 MNHEY, CDR2 SVGAGI. CDR3 DNA: TGTGCCAGCAGCTTGTTCAGCAATCAGCCCCAGCATTTT. This sequence encodes CASSLFSNQPQHF.

The chain has TRBV5-5 and TRBJ1-2; 9 bases agree with TRBD1. J lost 7 bases, V lost 1 base, and 8 bases had no gene match. Germline lookup yields CDR1 SGHKS and CDR2 YYEKEE (reference sequence). This CDR3 is built from 15 residues. CDR3 bases: TGTGCCAGCAGCTTGATTCCACAGGGGGCCGGTGGCTACACCTTC. Residues: CASSLIPQGAGGYTF.

This chain uses TRBV2 with TRBJ2-7, with 7 bases lining up with TRBD1. This CDR3 is built from 13 residues. Germline trimming cut 6 bases from V and 3 bases from J; bases unmatched to any gene: 5. The germline V gene has CDR1 SNHLY and CDR2 FYNNEI. CDR3 in amino acids: CASRGTAYYEQYF. The CDR3 nucleotides are TGTGCCAGCAGGGGGACAGCCTACTACGAGCAGTACTTC.

The gene calls are TRBV5-1 and TRBJ2-7; perhaps TRBD1 as D (6 bases). The germline V and J ends were trimmed by 0 bases and 0 bases, with 10 bases remaining between them. This CDR3 is built from 15 residues. Germline V gene lookup returns CDR1 SGHRS and CDR2 YFSETQ. CDR3 region: CASSLAAGASYEQYF. In DNA form, the CDR3 reads TGCGCCAGCAGCTTGGCGGCAGGGGCCTCCTACGAGCAGTACTTC.

The chain recombines TRBV10-3 with TRBJ1-3; 7 bases line up with TRBD1. V lost 2 bases and J lost 0; bases outside the gene matches: 10. Germline V gene sequence: CDR1 ENHRY, CDR2 SYGVKD. The CDR3 is made up of 18 amino acids. The chain's CDR3 is CAISEIGQVQSSGNTIYF. In nucleotides, the CDR3 is TGTGCCATCAGTGAGATCGGACAGGTCCAGAGCTCTGGAAACACCATATATTTT.

The rearrangement links TRBV27 to TRBJ2-3, with D tentatively TRBD2 (7 bases). Germline V gene data show CDR1 as MNHEY and CDR2 as SMNVEV (reference sequence). V lost 3 bases, J lost 1 base, and 11 bases lay in between. CDR3 length: 15 amino acids. As DNA, the CDR3 is TGTGCCAGCAGTTTCTCGGGGGGCCGCACAGATACGCAGTATTTT. Its protein product is CASSFSGGRTDTQYF.

The chain carries TRBV6-1 and TRBJ1-2; D perhaps matches TRBD1 (6 bases). Germline values: CDR1 MNHNS, CDR2 SASEGT. The CDR3 consists of 15 residues. V dropped 3 bases and J dropped 7 bases, with 18 bases sitting between them. The CDR3 loop is CASSDRGQYIGGYTF. The CDR3 coding sequence is TGTGCCAGCAGTGATCGCGGACAGTATATCGGTGGCTACACCTTC.

This chain uses TRBV18 with TRBJ1-2; a weak D match, TRBD1 (6 bases). The germline CDR1 and CDR2 sequences are KGHSH and LQKENI. Trimming removed 4 bases at V and 6 bases at J, with 15 bases between. The CDR3 extends over 14 amino acids. The CDR3 protein is CASSQLLNRDGYTF. CDR3 sequence (DNA): TGTGCCAGCTCACAACTCTTAAACAGGGATGGCTACACCTTC.

The genes are TRBV15 and TRBJ1-6, with 7 nucleotides matching TRBD1. J was trimmed by 8 bases and V by 1 base; bases with no gene match: 5. Germline V gene lookup returns CDR1 LNHNV and CDR2 YYDKDF (reference sequence). The CDR3 totals 15 residues. The CDR3 DNA follows: TGTGCCACCAGCAGAGTGGGGACAGCCGATTCACCCCTCCACTTT. Amino acids: CATSRVGTADSPLHF.

The rearrangement links TRBV7-2 to TRBJ1-1, with D hard to call. In germline, CDR1 is SGHTA, CDR2 FQGNSA. This CDR3 has 14 amino acids. With 1 base removed from V and 4 bases from J, the gap between germline ends came to 10 bases. CDR3: CASSLVGGGTEAFF. CDR3 nucleotides: TGTGCCAGCAGCTTAGTGGGAGGTGGCACTGAAGCTTTCTTT.

V and J are TRBV24-1 and TRBJ2-2, with TRBD1 matching over 10 bases. CDR1 and CDR2 from the germline V gene are KGHDR and SFDVKD. This CDR3 has 16 amino acids. V trimming: 4 bases; J trimming: 7 bases; junction bases outside the gene matches: 8. The CDR3 region has the DNA TGTGCCACCAGTGAACCTCCGGGACAGGGGATCGGGGAGCTGTTTTTT. Translating it yields CATSEPPGQGIGELFF.

In this sample, this clone turned up a few times. The V gene is TRBV11-2, the J gene TRBJ2-2; 7 positions match TRBD1. CDR1 and CDR2 from the germline V gene are SGHAT and FQNNGV. The CDR3 runs to 16 residues. V shed 1 base, J shed 0 bases, and the junction held 2 bases outside the gene matches. CDR3 in DNA: TGTGCCAGCAGCTTAGGACAGGGCTCGAACACCGGGGAGCTGTTTTTT. This translates into CASSLGQGSNTGELFF.

This clone was picked up a small number of times. The V call is TRBV9, the J call TRBJ1-3; no clear D. Germline lookup yields CDR1 SGDLS and CDR2 YYNGEE. V shed 3 bases and J shed 0 bases, with 10 bases lying between them. The CDR3 has 15 amino acids. The CDR3 DNA sequence: TGTGCCAGCAGCGACACCGGGGTCTCTGGAAACACCATATATTTT. Amino acid sequence: CASSDTGVSGNTIYF.

The CDR3 here is CASSYFRGTAYEQYF. The CDR3 nucleotides are TGTGCCAGCAGTTACTTTCGGGGGACCGCCTACGAGCAGTACTTC. V usage is TRBV6-5 and J usage is TRBJ2-7; a possible D gene is TRBD2 (6 bases). This CDR3 region has 15 residues. The V and J ends lost 1 base and 2 bases respectively, with 12 bases between them. In germline, CDR1 is MNHEY, CDR2 SVGAGI.

V and J are TRBV11-3 and TRBJ2-3; D ambiguous. CDR3 length equals 13 residues. CDR1 SGHNT and CDR2 YENEEA come from the germline V gene. The V gene lost 3 bases and the J gene lost 3 bases, with 7 bases spanning the gap. The CDR3 here is CASSFGETDTQYF. CDR3 sequence (DNA): TGTGCCAGCAGCTTCGGAGAAACAGATACGCAGTATTTT.